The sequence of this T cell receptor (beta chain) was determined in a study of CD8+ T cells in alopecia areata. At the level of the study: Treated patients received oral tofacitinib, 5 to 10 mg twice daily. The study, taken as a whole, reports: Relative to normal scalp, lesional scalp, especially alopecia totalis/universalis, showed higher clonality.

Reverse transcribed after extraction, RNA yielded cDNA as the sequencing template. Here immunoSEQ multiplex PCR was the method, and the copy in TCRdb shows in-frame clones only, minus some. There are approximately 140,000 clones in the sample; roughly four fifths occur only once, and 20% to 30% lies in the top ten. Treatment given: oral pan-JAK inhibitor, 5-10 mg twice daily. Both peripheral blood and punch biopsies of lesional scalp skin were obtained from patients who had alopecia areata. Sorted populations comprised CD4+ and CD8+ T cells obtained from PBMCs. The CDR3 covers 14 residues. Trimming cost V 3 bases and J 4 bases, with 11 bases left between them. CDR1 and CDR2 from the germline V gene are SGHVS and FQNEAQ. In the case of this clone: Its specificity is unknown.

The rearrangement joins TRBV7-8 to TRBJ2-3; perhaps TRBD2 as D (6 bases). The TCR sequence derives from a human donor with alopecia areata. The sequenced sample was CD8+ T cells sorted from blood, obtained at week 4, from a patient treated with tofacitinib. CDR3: CASSFSRGSDTQYF. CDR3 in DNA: TGTGCCAGCAGCTTTAGCCGGGGGTCAGATACGCAGTATTTT.